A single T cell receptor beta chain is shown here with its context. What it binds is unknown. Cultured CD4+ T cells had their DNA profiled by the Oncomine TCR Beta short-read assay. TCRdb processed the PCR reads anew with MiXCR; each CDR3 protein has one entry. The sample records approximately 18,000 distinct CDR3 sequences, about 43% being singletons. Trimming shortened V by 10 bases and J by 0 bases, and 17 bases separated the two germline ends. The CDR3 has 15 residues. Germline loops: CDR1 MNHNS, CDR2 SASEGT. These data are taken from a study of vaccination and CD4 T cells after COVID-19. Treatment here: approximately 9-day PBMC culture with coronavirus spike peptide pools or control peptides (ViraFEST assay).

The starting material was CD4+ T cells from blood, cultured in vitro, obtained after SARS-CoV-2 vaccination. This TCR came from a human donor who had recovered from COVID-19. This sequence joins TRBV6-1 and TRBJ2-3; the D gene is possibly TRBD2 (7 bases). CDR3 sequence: CATSQGGASTDTQYF. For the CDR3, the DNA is TGTGCCACCTCACAAGGGGGGGCCAGCACAGATACGCAGTATTTT.